A single sample gave rise to the 31 T cell receptor beta chains below, sequenced in a study of PD-L1 blockade in urothelial cancer. TCRdb keeps only in-frame clones here, not all; method: immunoSEQ multiplex PCR. The sample shows roughly 84,000 clones, roughly 87% of them seen only once. Source: PBMCs, taken around atezolizumab (anti-PD-L1) treatment. These receptors all stem from a man in his 70s with urothelial cancer.

This clone was counted a single time. For the CDR3, the DNA is TGTGCCAGCAGTTCGAAGGGGCGATCTACCTACGAGCAGTACTTC. Protein sequence: CASSSKGRSTYEQYF. The V call is TRBV6-6, the J call TRBJ2-7; possibly TRBD1 for D (5 bases). Per germline, CDR1 MNHNY and CDR2 SVGAGI (reference sequence). CDR3 length equals 15 residues. Trimming left V 4 bases short and J 2 bases short, with 15 bases between.

V is TRBV1 and J is TRBJ2-7; the table's D call TRBD2 went unverified against the DNA. TRBV1 is a listed pseudogene. The CDR3 spans 15 residues. The CDR3 DNA is TGCACCAGCAGCCAAGATAGCGGGGGGGCCTACGAGCAGTACTTC. Amino acids: CTSSQDSGGAYEQYF.

The chain couples TRBV19 to TRBJ1-6; weak D call: TRBD1 (5 bases). The CDR3 runs to 15 residues. V was clipped by 10 bases and J by 5 bases, with 18 bases between them. The germline CDR1 and CDR2 sequences are LNHDA and SQIVND (reference sequence). The chain's CDR3 is CATGGESTDNSPLHF. CDR3 nucleotides: TGTGCCACTGGAGGGGAATCAACTGATAATTCACCCCTCCACTTT. Combining the CDR3 with reference TRBV19 and TRBJ1-6 gives the whole variable domain DGGITQSPKYLFRKEGQNVTLSCEQNLNHDAMYWYRQDPGQGLRLIYYSQIVNDFQKGDIAEGYSVSREKKESFPLTVTSAQKNPTAFYLCATGGESTDNSPLHFGNGTRLTVT.

To note about this clone: One end of the junction does not line up with germline, which may come from a read error. The rearrangement uses TRBV7-9 and TRBJ1-1; tentatively, D is TRBD1 (6 bases). The CDR3 sequence is 12 residues long. Germline CDR1 is SEHNR and CDR2 is FQNEAQ (reference sequence). For the CDR3, the DNA is TGTGCCAGCAGCTTCCGGGACACCGAAGCTTTCTTT. Protein sequence: CASSFRDTEAFF.

V is TRBV30 and J is TRBJ1-1; D perhaps matches TRBD1 (5 bases). The CDR3 spans 13 residues. Per the germline V gene, CDR1 is GTSNPN and CDR2 is SVGIG (reference sequence). V was cut by 4 bases and J by 0 bases, with 9 bases left in between. The CDR3 sequence: CAWIRGMNTEAFF. The DNA for the CDR3 is TGTGCCTGGATCCGGGGGATGAACACTGAAGCTTTCTTT.

This clone was picked up one time. This chain joins TRBV27 and TRBJ1-4, with 8 bases lining up with TRBD1. This CDR3 is built from 14 residues. Germline-derived CDR1 and CDR2 are MNHEY and SMNVEV (reference sequence). J lost 8 bases, V lost 3 bases, and 5 bases had no gene match. The CDR3 protein is CASSLTGEGEKLFF. The CDR3 nucleotides read TGTGCCAGCAGTTTGACAGGGGAAGGCGAAAAACTGTTTTTT.

V is TRBV27 and J is TRBJ2-1; 12 bases match TRBD2. CDR3 length equals 16 residues. Germline V gives CDR1 MNHEY, CDR2 SMNVEV (reference sequence). V was clipped by 6 bases and J by 4 bases; unmatched bases: 7. CDR3 coding DNA: TGTGCCAGCAGCCGGACTAGCGGGGTTATTTACAATGAGCAGTTCTTC. Translated: CASSRTSGVIYNEQFF.

This chain links TRBV10-3 with TRBJ1-2; possibly TRBD1 for D (6 bases). CDR1 is ENHRY and CDR2 is SYGVKD in the germline V gene. Between the trimmed V and J ends, which lost 4 bases and 6 bases, there was a span of 9 bases. This CDR3 spans 12 amino acids. In DNA, the CDR3 is TGTGCCATCAGTGTACAGGGTCATGGCTACACCTTC. This codes for CAISVQGHGYTF.

This clone was counted ten times or more. The chain is built from TRBV30 and TRBJ2-5, with 10 bases matching TRBD2. CDR3 length equals 14 residues. The germline CDR1 and CDR2 sequences are GTSNPN and SVGIG (reference sequence). Unmatched junction bases numbered 5, after V lost 3 bases and J lost 4 bases. The CDR3 region has the DNA TGTGCCTGGAGAGGTAGCGGGAGGACAGAGACCCAGTACTTC. It specifies CAWRGSGRTETQYF.

V is TRBV5-1 and J is TRBJ1-2, with 7 nucleotides matching TRBD1. Per the germline V gene, CDR1 is SGHRS and CDR2 is YFSETQ. The junction had 5 bases not matched to a gene; V was cut back by 4 bases and J by 2 bases. The length of the CDR3 is 14 residues. The CDR3 DNA follows: TGCGCCAGCAGCCCGGACAGGCCGAACTATGGCTACACCTTC. Its translation: CASSPDRPNYGYTF.

This clone was detected a few times. J is TRBJ2-3 and V is TRBV6-1; TRBD1 agrees at 7 bases. Germline assignment: CDR1 MNHNS and CDR2 SASEGT. The CDR3 has 14 amino acids. With V trimmed by 5 bases and J by 3 bases, 5 bases remained unmatched. The CDR3 region is CASSNRGWTDTQYF. The CDR3 DNA reads TGTGCCAGCAGTAACAGGGGTTGGACAGATACGCAGTATTTT.

The chain joins TRBV20-1 to TRBJ1-1, with no clear D. Germline V gene lookup returns CDR1 DFQATT and CDR2 SNEGSKA (reference sequence). This CDR3 comprises 11 residues. Trimming cost V 3 bases and J 10 bases, with 12 bases left between them. The CDR3 is CSASAGHGAFF. The CDR3 nucleotides read TGCAGTGCTAGTGCTGGGCACGGAGCTTTCTTT.

This clone was seen a single time. J is TRBJ2-7 and V is TRBV6-5; 8 nucleotides line up with TRBD2. Trimming at V came to 0 bases and at J to 0 bases, leaving 4 bases not matched to a gene. This CDR3 has 16 amino acids. Germline V gene lookup returns CDR1 MNHEY and CDR2 SVGAGI. CDR3 residues: CASSYSQAGVSYEQYF. As DNA, the CDR3 is TGTGCCAGCAGTTACTCCCAAGCGGGAGTCTCCTACGAGCAGTACTTC.

The count of this clone is one. The genes are TRBV19 and TRBJ2-7; 7 nucleotides agree with TRBD2. The V and J ends lost 4 bases and 3 bases, in that order; junction bases with no gene match: 3. The CDR3 loop spans 13 amino acids. Per germline, CDR1 LNHDA and CDR2 SQIVND (reference sequence). The chain's CDR3 is CASSSGRYYEQYF. The DNA for the CDR3 is TGTGCCAGTAGTAGCGGGAGATACTACGAGCAGTACTTC. The whole variable domain, filled in from reference TRBV19 and TRBJ2-7, reads DGGITQSPKYLFRKEGQNVTLSCEQNLNHDAMYWYRQDPGQGLRLIYYSQIVNDFQKGDIAEGYSVSREKKESFPLTVTSAQKNPTAFYLCASSSGRYYEQYFGPGTRLTVT.

This clone was counted a single time. This chain uses TRBV5-1 with TRBJ1-2; 7 bases align to TRBD1. This CDR3 comprises 14 residues. CDR1 is SGHRS and CDR2 is YFSETQ in the germline V gene. The J segment lost 2 bases and the V segment lost 4 bases, leaving 5 bases of the junction unmatched. The CDR3 reads CASSAQTGNYGYTF. The CDR3 coding sequence is TGCGCCAGCAGCGCCCAGACAGGGAACTATGGCTACACCTTC.

In this sample, this clone turned up once. This chain joins TRBV6-1 and TRBJ1-1; D call uncertain. The CDR3 is 15 amino acids. The germline V and J ends were trimmed by 3 bases and 1 base, with 12 bases remaining between them. Germline CDR1 is MNHNS and CDR2 is SASEGT. The CDR3 sequence is CASSDDAAGNTEAFF. In DNA form, the CDR3 reads TGTGCCAGCAGTGATGACGCGGCGGGGAACACTGAAGCTTTCTTT.

The chain joins TRBV5-1 to TRBJ2-7; D might be TRBD2 (6 bases). The CDR3 runs 15 residues. Germline values: CDR1 SGHRS, CDR2 YFSETQ. V lost 0 bases to trimming and J lost 3 bases, with 13 bases between them. CDR3 sequence: CASSLVATSIYEQYF. In DNA, the CDR3 is TGCGCCAGCAGCTTGGTTGCGACTAGTATCTACGAGCAGTACTTC.

In this sample, this clone turned up a few times. This chain joins TRBV5-1 and TRBJ1-2, with 8 bases fitting TRBD1. V was pared by 4 bases and J by 4 bases, with 3 bases of the junction left unmatched. The CDR3 contains 13 residues. Germline CDR1 is SGHRS and CDR2 is YFSETQ. The CDR3 DNA is TGCGCCAGCAGCCCCGGGACAGGCTATGGCTACACCTTC. As protein: CASSPGTGYGYTF.

This chain joins TRBV30 and TRBJ1-1; TRBD1 agrees at 7 bases. The CDR3 extends over 14 amino acids. Germline V lookup: CDR1 GTSNPN, CDR2 SVGIG (reference sequence). J was trimmed by 0 bases and V by 5 bases; bases with no gene match: 6. The CDR3 here is CAWGGQLMNTEAFF. DNA of the CDR3: TGTGCCTGGGGGGGACAGCTCATGAACACTGAAGCTTTCTTT.

The genes are TRBV2 and TRBJ2-7; 14 bases are shared with TRBD2. The germline V gene encodes CDR1 SNHLY and CDR2 FYNNEI. Unmatched junction bases numbered 9, after V lost 8 bases and J lost 3 bases. The CDR3 is 16 residues long. CDR3 sequence (DNA): TGTGCCAGCGGGGACGGACTAGCGGGGGGTCTCTACGAGCAGTACTTC. It codes for CASGDGLAGGLYEQYF.

The chain recombines TRBV5-4 with TRBJ1-2; tentatively, D is TRBD1 (6 bases). V shed 0 bases and J shed 0 bases, with 12 bases lying between them. The CDR3 contains 16 residues. The germline gives CDR1 SGHNT, CDR2 YYREEE (reference sequence). CDR3 DNA sequence: TGTGCCAGCAGCTTGGGAGGACAGAACTCTAACTATGGCTACACCTTC. Protein: CASSLGGQNSNYGYTF.

Of note for this clone: One end of the junction does not line up with germline, which may come from a read error. The genes are TRBV11-3 and TRBJ2-7, with D tentatively TRBD1 (6 bases). CDR3 size: 15 residues. The germline gives CDR1 SGHNT, CDR2 YENEEA. The chain's CDR3 is CAGSPRGAGAYEQYF. DNA for the CDR3: TGTGCCGGCAGCCCCCGAGGGGCAGGGGCGTACGAGCAGTACTTC.

V usage is TRBV4-1 and J usage is TRBJ2-1; D not certain. This CDR3 region has 14 residues. V was clipped by 4 bases and J by 8 bases, with 15 bases between them. The germline gives CDR1 MGHRA, CDR2 YSYEKL. The CDR3 is CASSRDFRVDEQFF. Here the CDR3 DNA reads TGCGCCAGCAGCCGCGACTTCCGAGTCGATGAGCAGTTCTTC.

The rearrangement links TRBV12-5 to TRBJ1-5; D remains unclear. Between the trimmed V and J ends, which lost 3 bases and 6 bases, there was a span of 12 bases. Germline V gives CDR1 LGHNT, CDR2 FRNRAP. This CDR3 region has 14 residues. DNA of the CDR3: TGTGCTAGTGGTTTCGGCACTGGGCGTCAGCCCCAGCATTTT. It encodes CASGFGTGRQPQHF.

In this sample, this clone turned up a few times. The chain employs TRBV20-1 and TRBJ1-2; D not certain. V lost 7 bases, J lost 11 bases, and 17 bases lay in between. CDR1 DFQATT and CDR2 SNEGSKA come from the germline V gene (reference sequence). The CDR3 is 11 amino acids. This CDR3 reads CSVPLARAYTF. The CDR3 nucleotides read TGCAGTGTTCCCTTAGCGAGGGCTTACACCTTC.

This clone was counted a few times. The gene calls are TRBV6-5 and TRBJ2-1; TRBD2 might be the D (6 bases). Per the germline V gene, CDR1 is MNHEY and CDR2 is SVGAGI. Trimming shortened V by 4 bases and J by 1 base, and 11 bases separated the two germline ends. This CDR3 contains 15 residues. The CDR3: CASSSVGLSYNEQFF. The CDR3 DNA sequence: TGTGCCAGCAGTTCGGTGGGACTTTCCTACAATGAGCAGTTCTTC.

V is TRBV27 and J is TRBJ1-1, with D maybe TRBD1 (5 bases). This CDR3 has 13 amino acids. The V gene's germline CDR1 is MNHEY and CDR2 SMNVEV (reference sequence). The V end was cut by 5 bases, the J end by 5 bases, with 12 bases between. The CDR3 protein is CASSLGVYTEAFF. The CDR3 DNA follows: TGTGCCAGCAGTCTAGGGGTATATACTGAAGCTTTCTTT.

J is TRBJ2-5 and V is TRBV4-1; D gene ambiguous. Germline V gene sequence: CDR1 MGHRA, CDR2 YSYEKL. V dropped 0 bases and J dropped 0 bases, with 5 bases sitting between them. The CDR3 totals 14 residues. The CDR3 DNA sequence: TGCGCCAGCAGCCAAGACCCAAACCAAGAGACCCAGTACTTC. This gives the protein CASSQDPNQETQYF.

The rearrangement joins TRBV25-1 to TRBJ2-1; 11 nucleotides match TRBD2. Germline trimming cut 5 bases from V and 7 bases from J; bases unmatched to any gene: 7. The CDR3 is made up of 15 amino acids. Germline CDR1 MGHDK, CDR2 SYGVNS. CDR3 coding DNA: TGTGCCAGCAGTATGGCTAGCGGGGGGCGGAATGAGCAGTTCTTC. Translated: CASSMASGGRNEQFF.

The DNA of the CDR3 is TGTGCCAGCAAGGGTGGCACAGGGGGGAGCTATGGCTACACCTTC. Its translation: CASKGGTGGSYGYTF. The chain is built from TRBV6-1 and TRBJ1-2; 8 bases agree with TRBD1. This CDR3 is 15 amino acids long. Germline CDR1 and CDR2: MNHNS and SASEGT. V lost 7 bases to trimming and J lost 4 bases; unmatched junction nucleotides: 11.

This clone came up a few times. The J gene is TRBJ1-1, the V gene TRBV18; the D gene is possibly TRBD1 (6 bases). The CDR3 has 15 residues. V lost 1 base and J lost 0, with 9 bases in between. CDR1 KGHSH and CDR2 LQKENI come from the germline V gene. In nucleotides, the CDR3 is TGTGCCAGCTCACCACGGACAGACATGAACACTGAAGCTTTCTTT. Translation: CASSPRTDMNTEAFF.